These T cell receptor beta chains were read from a single sample in a study of T cells after yellow fever vaccination. MiXCR, applied by TCRdb to the 5' RACE reads, yields one record per CDR3 protein. The sample holds under 600,000 distinct CDR3 sequences, roughly 13% seen once. Sequenced material: PBMCs, taken on the day of the yellow fever booster vaccination. The receptors stem from a man aged 30-40 years who received the YFV17D yellow fever vaccine. CDR3s include the opening cysteine and the closing phenylalanine or tryptophan. D genes are given only for firm matches. Size is omitted from some rows. Given values are once, few, many or a class for expanded clones.

D gene: .; V gene: TRBV5-4; J gene: TRBJ1-2; clone size: .; CDR3 protein: CASSLGGDAGNGYTF; CDR3 DNA: TGTGCCAGCAGCTTGGGCGGGGATGCCGGGAATGGCTACACCTTC
D gene: .; V gene: TRBV2; J gene: TRBJ2-7; clone size: .; CDR3 protein: CASASGLRYEQYF; CDR3 DNA: TGTGCCAGCGCATCAGGGCTCCGATACGAGCAGTACTTC
D gene: TRBD1; V gene: TRBV29-1; J gene: TRBJ2-7; clone size: few; CDR3 protein: CSVVPGTGSNEQYF; CDR3 DNA: TGCAGCGTCGTTCCCGGGACAGGGTCCAACGAGCAGTACTTC
D gene: .; V gene: TRBV18; J gene: TRBJ2-7; clone size: .; CDR3 protein: CASSLRSMGGYEQYF; CDR3 DNA: TGTGCCAGCTCACTGAGGTCGATGGGCGGCTACGAGCAGTACTTC
D gene: TRBD2; V gene: TRBV20-1; J gene: TRBJ2-2; clone size: few; CDR3 protein: CSASGTSVTGELFF; CDR3 DNA: TGCAGTGCGTCCGGGACTAGCGTTACCGGGGAGCTGTTTTTT
D gene: .; V gene: TRBV5-1; J gene: TRBJ2-3; clone size: many; CDR3 protein: CATKATDTQYF; CDR3 DNA: TGCGCCACCAAGGCCACAGATACGCAGTATTTT
D gene: .; V gene: TRBV6-5; J gene: TRBJ2-2; clone size: few; CDR3 protein: CASSYQAGELFF; CDR3 DNA: TGTGCCAGCAGTTACCAGGCTGGGGAGCTGTTTTTT
D gene: TRBD1; V gene: TRBV7-2; J gene: TRBJ2-3; clone size: .; CDR3 protein: CASSKRQGAGTDTQYF; CDR3 DNA: TGTGCCAGCAGCAAGAGACAGGGGGCTGGCACAGATACGCAGTATTTT
D gene: TRBD2; V gene: TRBV6-2/TRBV6-3; J gene: TRBJ2-5; clone size: .; CDR3 protein: CASSRLAGIQETQYF; CDR3 DNA: TGTGCCAGCAGTCGACTAGCGGGGATACAAGAGACCCAGTACTTC
D gene: TRBD2; V gene: TRBV28; J gene: TRBJ2-1; clone size: few; CDR3 protein: CASRPPPAGLGGHEQFF; CDR3 DNA: TGTGCCAGCAGACCCCCACCCGCGGGACTAGGCGGTCATGAGCAGTTCTTC
D gene: .; V gene: TRBV19; J gene: TRBJ2-2; clone size: .; CDR3 protein: CASIDLSTGELFF; CDR3 DNA: TGTGCCAGTATTGATCTATCCACCGGGGAGCTGTTTTTT
D gene: TRBD1; V gene: TRBV29-1; J gene: TRBJ2-7; clone size: .; CDR3 protein: CSCRQGRDEQYF; CDR3 DNA: TGCAGCTGCCGACAGGGGCGAGACGAGCAGTACTTC
D gene: .; V gene: TRBV5-1; J gene: TRBJ1-5; clone size: .; CDR3 protein: CASSLGGFNQPQHF; CDR3 DNA: TGCGCCAGCAGCTTGGGAGGTTTCAATCAGCCCCAGCATTTT
D gene: TRBD1; V gene: TRBV12-3/TRBV12-4; J gene: TRBJ1-5; clone size: few; CDR3 protein: CASSSGDSQNQPQHF; CDR3 DNA: TGTGCCAGCAGTTCGGGGGACAGCCAAAATCAGCCCCAGCATTTT
D gene: TRBD1; V gene: TRBV27; J gene: TRBJ1-6; clone size: few; CDR3 protein: CASKLRTGGNSPLHF; CDR3 DNA: TGTGCCAGCAAACTCCGGACAGGGGGCAATTCACCCCTCCACTTT
D gene: .; V gene: TRBV9; J gene: TRBJ1-1; clone size: .; CDR3 protein: CASSEGGRGTEAFF; CDR3 DNA: TGTGCCAGCAGCGAGGGGGGGAGGGGAACTGAAGCTTTCTTT
D gene: .; V gene: TRBV10-3; J gene: TRBJ1-3; clone size: few; CDR3 protein: CAIGSSGNTIYF; CDR3 DNA: TGTGCCATCGGGTCCTCTGGAAACACCATATATTTT
D gene: .; V gene: TRBV14; J gene: TRBJ2-3; clone size: .; CDR3 protein: CASSQDTGIPTDTQYF; CDR3 DNA: TGTGCCAGCAGCCAAGATACAGGGATCCCCACAGATACGCAGTATTTT
D gene: .; V gene: TRBV6-2/TRBV6-3; J gene: TRBJ2-2; clone size: .; CDR3 protein: CASSYWGEAGELFF; CDR3 DNA: TGTGCCAGCAGTTACTGGGGAGAGGCCGGGGAGCTGTTTTTT
D gene: TRBD2; V gene: TRBV27; J gene: TRBJ2-1; clone size: few; CDR3 protein: CASSSRTSGRAREQFF; CDR3 DNA: TGTGCCAGCAGTTCCAGGACTAGCGGGAGGGCTCGTGAGCAGTTCTTC
D gene: .; V gene: TRBV5-4; J gene: TRBJ2-4; clone size: many; CDR3 protein: CASSFSDIQYF; CDR3 DNA: TGTGCCAGCAGCTTCTCGGACATTCAGTACTTC
D gene: .; V gene: TRBV3-1; J gene: TRBJ1-3; clone size: few; CDR3 protein: CASSQDGGFSGNTIYF; CDR3 DNA: TGTGCCAGCAGCCAAGATGGCGGCTTCTCTGGAAACACCATATATTTT
D gene: TRBD2; V gene: TRBV4-3; J gene: TRBJ2-4; clone size: once; CDR3 protein: CASSQELAAVAKNILYF; CDR3 DNA: TGCGCCAGCAGCCAAGAACTAGCGGCAGTAGCCAAAAACATTCTGTACTTC
D gene: TRBD2; V gene: TRBV24-1; J gene: TRBJ2-1; clone size: .; CDR3 protein: CATSDPASGGHNEQFF; CDR3 DNA: TGTGCCACCAGTGACCCCGCTAGCGGGGGTCACAATGAGCAGTTCTTC
D gene: TRBD2; V gene: TRBV10-3; J gene: TRBJ2-2; clone size: .; CDR3 protein: CAILSGGGGELFF; CDR3 DNA: TGTGCCATCCTGTCGGGAGGAGGTGGGGAGCTGTTTTTT
D gene: TRBD1; V gene: TRBV3-1; J gene: TRBJ2-3; clone size: .; CDR3 protein: CASSQVRDRGPGDTQYF; CDR3 DNA: TGTGCCAGCAGCCAAGTACGGGACAGGGGCCCCGGAGATACGCAGTATTTT
D gene: .; V gene: TRBV7-9; J gene: TRBJ2-5; clone size: .; CDR3 protein: CASSSTVWETQYF; CDR3 DNA: TGTGCCAGCAGCTCCACAGTTTGGGAGACCCAGTACTTC
D gene: .; V gene: TRBV7-2; J gene: TRBJ2-3; clone size: .; CDR3 protein: CASSLSGWGWDTQYF; CDR3 DNA: TGTGCCAGCAGCTTAAGTGGGTGGGGATGGGATACGCAGTATTTT
D gene: .; V gene: TRBV9; J gene: TRBJ1-4; clone size: .; CDR3 protein: CASSVRGSPTNEKLFF; CDR3 DNA: TGTGCCAGCAGCGTAAGAGGAAGCCCAACTAATGAAAAACTGTTTTTT
D gene: .; V gene: TRBV18; J gene: TRBJ2-3; clone size: few; CDR3 protein: CASHMRGKSTDTQYF; CDR3 DNA: TGTGCCAGCCACATGCGCGGGAAGAGCACAGATACGCAGTATTTT
D gene: .; V gene: TRBV18; J gene: TRBJ1-1; clone size: many; CDR3 protein: CASSVNRLGSSTEAFF; CDR3 DNA: TGTGCCAGCTCCGTGAACCGGTTGGGTTCTAGCACTGAAGCTTTCTTT
D gene: TRBD2; V gene: TRBV7-8; J gene: TRBJ2-1; clone size: few; CDR3 protein: CASRKLAGPLDSYNEQFF; CDR3 DNA: TGTGCCAGCAGGAAACTAGCGGGACCACTCGACTCCTACAATGAGCAGTTCTTC
D gene: TRBD2; V gene: TRBV20-1; J gene: TRBJ2-3; clone size: .; CDR3 protein: CSASGRLAGYTDTQYF; CDR3 DNA: TGCAGTGCTAGTGGGAGACTAGCGGGATACACAGATACGCAGTATTTT
D gene: .; V gene: TRBV24-1; J gene: TRBJ2-7; clone size: few; CDR3 protein: CATSDPGTSAGAQYF; CDR3 DNA: TGTGCCACCAGTGATCCCGGGACATCGGCTGGCGCACAGTACTTC
D gene: .; V gene: TRBV7-2; J gene: TRBJ2-1; clone size: .; CDR3 protein: CASSLDSQDNEQFF; CDR3 DNA: TGTGCCAGCAGCTTAGATAGTCAGGACAATGAGCAGTTCTTC
D gene: .; V gene: TRBV7-9; J gene: TRBJ2-1; clone size: few; CDR3 protein: CASSRDHYNEQFF; CDR3 DNA: TGTGCCAGCAGCCGGGACCACTACAATGAGCAGTTCTTC
D gene: .; V gene: TRBV5-1; J gene: TRBJ2-1; clone size: .; CDR3 protein: CASSLWDYNEQFF; CDR3 DNA: TGCGCCAGCAGCTTGTGGGACTACAATGAGCAGTTCTTC
D gene: .; V gene: TRBV15; J gene: TRBJ2-5; clone size: .; CDR3 protein: CATSTRRDSLQETQYF; CDR3 DNA: TGTGCCACCAGCACTCGTCGCGACAGCTTACAAGAGACCCAGTACTTC
D gene: .; V gene: TRBV30; J gene: TRBJ2-2; clone size: few; CDR3 protein: CAWSPSTGELFF; CDR3 DNA: TGTGCCTGGAGTCCTTCCACCGGGGAGCTGTTTTTT
D gene: .; V gene: TRBV20-1; J gene: TRBJ2-7; clone size: .; CDR3 protein: CSATPDSQYEQYF; CDR3 DNA: TGCAGTGCTACCCCGGACTCTCAGTACGAGCAGTACTTC
D gene: .; V gene: TRBV19; J gene: TRBJ2-3; clone size: many; CDR3 protein: CASSIAGSDTQYF; CDR3 DNA: TGTGCCAGTAGTATCGCGGGGTCCGATACGCAGTATTTT
D gene: TRBD2; V gene: TRBV9; J gene: TRBJ2-1; clone size: .; CDR3 protein: CASSKAGGPGENEQFF; CDR3 DNA: TGTGCCAGCAGCAAAGCGGGAGGCCCCGGGGAGAATGAGCAGTTCTTC
D gene: .; V gene: TRBV20-1; J gene: TRBJ2-7; clone size: few; CDR3 protein: CSARSGARSSYEQYF; CDR3 DNA: TGCAGTGCCAGATCGGGAGCCCGGAGCTCCTACGAGCAGTACTTC
D gene: TRBD1; V gene: TRBV5-4; J gene: TRBJ2-7; clone size: few; CDR3 protein: CASSPGGLYEQYF; CDR3 DNA: TGTGCCAGCAGCCCAGGGGGCCTCTACGAGCAGTACTTC
D gene: .; V gene: TRBV7-9; J gene: TRBJ2-1; clone size: few; CDR3 protein: CASSLGTSPYEQFF; CDR3 DNA: TGTGCCAGCAGCTTAGGCACTAGTCCCTATGAGCAGTTCTTC
D gene: TRBD2; V gene: TRBV13; J gene: TRBJ2-7; clone size: few; CDR3 protein: CASSPGTSGSGSYEQYF; CDR3 DNA: TGTGCCAGCAGCCCCGGGACTAGCGGGAGTGGGTCCTACGAGCAGTACTTC
D gene: .; V gene: TRBV7-9; J gene: TRBJ2-2; clone size: .; CDR3 protein: CASSSVGWELFF; CDR3 DNA: TGTGCCAGCAGCTCCGTCGGCTGGGAGCTGTTTTTT